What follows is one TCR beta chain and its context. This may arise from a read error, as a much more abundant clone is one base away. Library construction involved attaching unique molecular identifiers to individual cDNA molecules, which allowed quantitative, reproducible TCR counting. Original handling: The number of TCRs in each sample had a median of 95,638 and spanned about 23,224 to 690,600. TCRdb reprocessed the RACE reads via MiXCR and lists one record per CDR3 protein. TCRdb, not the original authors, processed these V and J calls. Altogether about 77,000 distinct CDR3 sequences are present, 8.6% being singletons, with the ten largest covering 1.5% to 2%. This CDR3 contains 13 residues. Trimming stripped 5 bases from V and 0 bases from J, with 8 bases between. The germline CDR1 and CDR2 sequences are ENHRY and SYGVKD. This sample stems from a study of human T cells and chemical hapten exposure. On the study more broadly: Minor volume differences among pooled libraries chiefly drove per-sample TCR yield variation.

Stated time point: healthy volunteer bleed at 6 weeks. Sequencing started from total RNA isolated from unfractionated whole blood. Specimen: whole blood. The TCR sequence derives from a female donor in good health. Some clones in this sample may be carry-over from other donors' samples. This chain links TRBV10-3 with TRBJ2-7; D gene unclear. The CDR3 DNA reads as TGTGCCATCAGTCCAGTCAGCTCCTACGAGCAGTACTTC. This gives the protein CAISPVSSYEQYF.